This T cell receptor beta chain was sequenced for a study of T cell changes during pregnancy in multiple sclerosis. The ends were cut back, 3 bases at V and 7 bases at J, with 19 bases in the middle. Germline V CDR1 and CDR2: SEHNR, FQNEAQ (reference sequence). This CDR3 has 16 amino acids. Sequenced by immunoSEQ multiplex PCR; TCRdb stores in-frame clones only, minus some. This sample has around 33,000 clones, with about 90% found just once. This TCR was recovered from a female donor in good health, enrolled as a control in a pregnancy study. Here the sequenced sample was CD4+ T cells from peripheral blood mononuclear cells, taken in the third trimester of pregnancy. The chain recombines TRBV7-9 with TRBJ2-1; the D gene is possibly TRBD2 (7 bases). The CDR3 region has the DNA TGTGCCAGCAGCTTGGGGCTTGGAGGGGGAGGGAATGAGCAGTTCTTC. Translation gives CASSLGLGGGGNEQFF.